This record looks at one T cell receptor (beta chain) sequence and its context. Its antigen remains unknown. This clone may be a read error of a much larger clone one base away. The data stem from a study of cytomegalovirus exposure and HLA in healthy donors. Germline-derived CDR1 and CDR2 are MDHEN and SYDVKM. Deletions cut 4 bases from V and 0 bases from J, with 4 bases between. CDR3 length: 13 amino acids. Whole-study findings and limits: Excluded were some V segments that proved indistinguishable, including TRBV6-2 and TRBV6-3.

A multiplex PCR was run with 60 Vbeta primers and 13 Jbeta primers. The table came from immunoSEQ multiplex PCR; TCRdb's copy has only in-frame clones and leaves some out. The table shows fewer than 130,000 clones, with more than 60% occurring only once. The genes are TRBV28 and TRBJ1-5; no clear D gene. This TCR came from a female donor in good health and CMV-seropositive. Sequencing was done on a sample of PBMCs. The DNA of the CDR3 is TGTGCCAGCAGTTCGTATAGCAATCAGCCCCAGCATTTT. It yields the protein CASSSYSNQPQHF.